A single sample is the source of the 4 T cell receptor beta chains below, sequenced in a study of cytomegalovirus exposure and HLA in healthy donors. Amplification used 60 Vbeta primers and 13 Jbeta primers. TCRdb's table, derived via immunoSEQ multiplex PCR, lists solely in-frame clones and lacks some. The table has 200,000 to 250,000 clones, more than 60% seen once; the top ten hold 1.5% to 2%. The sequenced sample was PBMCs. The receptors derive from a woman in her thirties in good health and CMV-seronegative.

CDR3 DNA sequence: TGTGCCAGCAAGCCTGCGGGGAGAGGCGAGCAGTACTTC. This translates into CASKPAGRGEQYF. The V gene is TRBV6-1, the J gene TRBJ2-7, with TRBD2 as a possible D gene (6 bases). Trimming took off 7 bases at V and 6 bases at J, with 16 bases between the two ends. The CDR3 contains 13 residues. The germline CDR1 and CDR2 sequences are MNHNS and SASEGT.

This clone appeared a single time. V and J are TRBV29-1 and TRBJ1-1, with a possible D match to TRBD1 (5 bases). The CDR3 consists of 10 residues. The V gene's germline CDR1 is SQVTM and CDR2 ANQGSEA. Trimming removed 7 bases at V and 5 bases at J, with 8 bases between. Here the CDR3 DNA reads TGCAGCGCAGGGAAAACTGAAGCTTTCTTT. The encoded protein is CSAGKTEAFF.

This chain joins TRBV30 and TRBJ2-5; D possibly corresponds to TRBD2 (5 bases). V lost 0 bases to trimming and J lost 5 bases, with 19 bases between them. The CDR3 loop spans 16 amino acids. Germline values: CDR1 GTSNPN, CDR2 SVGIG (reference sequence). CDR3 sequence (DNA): TGTGCCTGGAGTGTGGAAGGGAGCCTCCGAGGGGAGACCCAGTACTTC. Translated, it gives CAWSVEGSLRGETQYF. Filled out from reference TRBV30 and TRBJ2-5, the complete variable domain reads SQTIHQWPATLVQPVGSPLSLECTVEGTSNPNLYWYRQAAGRGLQLLFYSVGIGQISSEVPQNLSASRPQDRQFILSSKKLLLSDSGFYLCAWSVEGSLRGETQYFGPGTRLLVL.

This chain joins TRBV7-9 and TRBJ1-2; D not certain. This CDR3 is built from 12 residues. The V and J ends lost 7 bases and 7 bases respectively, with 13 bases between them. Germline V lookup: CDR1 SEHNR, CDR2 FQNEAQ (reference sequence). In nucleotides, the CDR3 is TGTGCCAGCACTCTCGGAGGTCGTGGCTACACCTTC. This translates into CASTLGGRGYTF.